Described below is a single TCR beta chain sequence and its context. The antigen is unknown. The entry originates in a study of T cell repertoires in cytomegalovirus infection. Study details: A matching HLA type, together with CMV infection, was signaled by public TCR beta signatures.

One entry per CDR3 protein results from TCRdb running MiXCR on the reads. The sample holds about 180,000 distinct CDR3 sequences, about an eighth seen once. The study, taken as a whole, reports: The response measured ex vivo was dominated by TCR beta clonotypes (HLA-C-restricted and CMV-specific).

Sequencing was done on a sample of PBMCs. This receptor was identified in a human donor in good health (CMV status not recorded). Some clones in this sample may be carry-over from other donors' samples.

CDR3 DNA: TGCAGTGCTAGAGGGGGACAGGGGGCCGGGGTGGCCAAAAACATTCAGTACTTC. Translating it yields CSARGGQGAGVAKNIQYF. J is TRBJ2-4 and V is TRBV20-1, with 12 bases that match TRBD1. The CDR3 loop spans 18 amino acids. Germline CDR1 DFQATT, CDR2 SNEGSKA (reference sequence). After removal of 1 base from V and 1 base from J, the junction contained 8 bases not matched to a gene.